Shown below are 6 T cell receptor beta chains from a single sample sequenced in a study of T cell repertoires in Merkel cell carcinoma. Libraries were prepared by immunoSEQ multiplex PCR; TCRdb keeps only in-frame clonotypes and omits some of them. Among 11,000 to 15,000 clones listed, under 85% were seen once. The sequencing sample was made of tumor tissue. These receptors all come from an adult with Merkel cell carcinoma.

The CDR3 DNA is TGTGCCAGCAGTGGAACAGGGTGGCGTGGTGAAAAACTGTTTTTT. It specifies CASSGTGWRGEKLFF. J is TRBJ1-4 and V is TRBV2; possibly TRBD1 for D (6 bases). With 4 bases removed from V and 7 bases from J, the gap between germline ends came to 16 bases. Germline assignment: CDR1 SNHLY and CDR2 FYNNEI. The CDR3 runs to 15 residues.

The rearrangement uses TRBV6-2 or TRBV6-3 and TRBJ1-1; no firm D call. This CDR3 contains 17 residues. V was cut by 6 bases and J by 0 bases, with 20 bases left in between. Germline-derived CDR1 and CDR2 are MNHEY and SVGEGT. The chain's CDR3 is CASSLVADNPMNTEAFF. The CDR3 DNA reads TGTGCCAGCAGCCTCGTGGCAGACAACCCTATGAACACTGAAGCTTTCTTT.

This chain uses TRBV7-2 with TRBJ2-1; D may be TRBD1 (5 bases). The CDR3 runs to 12 residues. Germline CDR1 reads SGHTA; CDR2 reads FQGNSA. V lost 6 bases, J lost 5 bases, and 8 bases lay in between. In DNA form, the CDR3 reads TGTGCCAGCAGTTCAGGGCACAATGAGCAGTTCTTC. Translating it yields CASSSGHNEQFF.

The rearrangement uses TRBV28 and TRBJ1-2; D ambiguous. There are 14 residues in the CDR3. The V end lost 6 bases, the J end lost 0 bases, and 11 bases lay between the germline ends. Germline CDR1 and CDR2: MDHEN and SYDVKM. CDR3 amino acids: CASRREEANYGYTF. CDR3 coding DNA: TGTGCCAGCAGACGAGAGGAAGCTAACTATGGCTACACCTTC.

This rearrangement joins TRBV28 to TRBJ2-7, with D possibly being TRBD1 (6 bases). The CDR3 runs to 13 residues. The germline V gene encodes CDR1 MDHEN and CDR2 SYDVKM. V was cut by 5 bases and J by 6 bases, with 14 bases left in between. The DNA for the CDR3 is TGTGCCAGCAGTCAAGACAGGTTCGGCGAGCAGTACTTC. Translation gives CASSQDRFGEQYF.

The chain combines TRBV28 with TRBJ1-5, with D possibly matching TRBD1 (5 bases). This CDR3 has 14 amino acids. CDR1 and CDR2 from the germline V gene are MDHEN and SYDVKM. The V end lost 7 bases, the J end lost 7 bases, and 17 bases lay between the germline ends. The CDR3 nucleotides are TGTGCCAGCATCCCAGGGAGGGGAATGCAGCCCCAGCATTTT. Translated, it gives CASIPGRGMQPQHF.